A selection of T cell receptor beta chains follows, all from one sample in a study of circulating and synovial CD4+ cells in juvenile arthritis. TCRdb's copy holds only in-frame clones and misses some; the assay was immunoSEQ multiplex PCR. The sample records over 30,000 clones, roughly 95% being singletons. Sequencing was performed on CD4+ T cells from blood. These receptors all stem from a human donor with juvenile idiopathic arthritis. Each CDR3 is given with its conserved first and last residue. A D gene is named only where the DNA matches it firmly. Clone size is stated in some rows and not others, as once, few, many or a class when expanded.

CDR3 protein,CDR3 DNA,D gene,clone size,V gene,J gene
CASTARSGSEQYF,TGTGCCAGCACAGCGCGGTCTGGGAGTGAGCAGTACTTC,NA,NA,TRBV6-5,TRBJ2-7
CASSLLAGEGEQFF,TGTGCCAGCAGTTTACTAGCGGGAGAAGGCGAGCAGTTCTTC,TRBD2,NA,TRBV6-6,TRBJ2-1
CASSYSVRGSGYTF,TGTGCCAGCAGTTATTCGGTGAGGGGGAGCGGCTACACCTTC,NA,NA,TRBV6-9,TRBJ1-2
CALSAGETYEQYF,TGTGCCCTCAGCGCTGGAGAGACCTACGAGCAGTACTTC,NA,NA,TRBV10-3,TRBJ2-7
CAWRGGNTEAFF,TGTGCCTGGCGGGGGGGGAACACTGAAGCTTTCTTT,NA,NA,TRBV30,TRBJ1-1
CASRHRADGANVLTF,TGTGCCAGCAGACACAGGGCGGATGGGGCCAACGTCCTGACTTTC,NA,NA,TRBV5-4,TRBJ2-6
CASSLAGVRQPQHF,TGTGCCAGCAGCTTGGCGGGGGTCCGGCAGCCCCAGCATTTT,NA,NA,TRBV5-8,TRBJ1-5
CASSIIGGHLNTEAFF,TGTGCCAGTAGTATCATAGGGGGACACCTGAACACTGAAGCTTTCTTT,NA,NA,TRBV19,TRBJ1-1
CSARDPGQGNF,TGCAGTGCTAGAGATCCCGGACAGGGCAACTTC,TRBD1,NA,TRBV20-1,TRBJ2-7
CASSRQGNSNQPQHF,TGTGCCAGCAGTAGACAGGGAAATAGCAATCAGCCCCAGCATTTT,TRBD1,NA,TRBV28,TRBJ1-5
CASSSKLRTSATEIHNEQFF,TGTGCCAGCAGTTCCAAACTCCGCACTAGCGCGACGGAGATACACAATGAGCAGTTCTTC,TRBD2,once,TRBV27,TRBJ2-1
CASSAGDRFSEAFF,TGCGCCAGCAGCGCGGGCGACAGGTTCTCTGAAGCTTTCTTT,NA,NA,TRBV5-1,TRBJ1-1
CASSNPGTGNGYTF,TGTGCCAGCAGCAACCCCGGGACAGGGAATGGCTACACCTTC,TRBD1,NA,TRBV7-9,TRBJ1-2
CASNLRLIYEQYF,TGTGCCAGCAACCTTAGACTAATTTACGAGCAGTACTTC,NA,NA,TRBV6-1,TRBJ2-7
CASSQEGATRSGANVLTF,TGTGCCAGCAGCCAAGAAGGGGCAACTCGATCTGGGGCCAACGTCCTGACTTTC,NA,NA,TRBV4-2,TRBJ2-6
CASSNTGNTGELFF,TGTGCCAGTAGTAATACAGGGAACACCGGGGAGCTGTTTTTT,NA,NA,TRBV19,TRBJ2-2
CAISERWESVNTIYF,TGTGCCATCAGTGAGAGATGGGAGTCGGTAAACACCATATATTTT,NA,few,TRBV10-3,TRBJ1-3
CASSPQGGAYEQYF,TGTGCCAGCAGCCCCCAGGGAGGTGCCTACGAGCAGTACTTC,NA,NA,TRBV7-3,TRBJ2-7
CASSLAGQGPGNTIYF,TGTGCCAGCAGCTTAGCTGGGCAGGGCCCAGGAAACACCATATATTTT,NA,NA,TRBV7-6,TRBJ1-3
CASSISSGTGVYEQYF,TGTGCCAGTAGTATATCGTCAGGGACAGGGGTCTACGAGCAGTACTTC,TRBD1,NA,TRBV19,TRBJ2-7
CASELSGRPGELFF,TGTGCCAGCGAACTGAGCGGGAGGCCCGGGGAGCTGTTTTTT,TRBD2,NA,TRBV7-6,TRBJ2-2
CASSYGQGAGGANVLTF,TGTGCCAGCAGCTACGGACAGGGGGCGGGTGGGGCCAACGTCCTGACTTTC,TRBD1,NA,TRBV5-4,TRBJ2-6
CASRRGTSSYNEQFF,TGTGCCAGTAGGCGGGGGACTAGCTCCTACAATGAGCAGTTCTTC,TRBD2,NA,TRBV19,TRBJ2-1
CASSADRVGTDTQYF,TGTGCCAGCAGCGCAGACAGGGTTGGAACAGATACGCAGTATTTT,TRBD1,NA,TRBV11-2,TRBJ2-3
CASSRTGGEKLFF,TGTGCCAGCAGCCGGACAGGTGGAGAAAAACTGTTTTTT,TRBD1,NA,TRBV7-3,TRBJ1-4
CASSLEPGITEAFF,TGTGCCAGCAGCTTAGAGCCCGGGATCACTGAAGCTTTCTTT,NA,NA,TRBV7-8,TRBJ1-1
CASSSPNYRGEETQYF,TGCGCCAGCAGCTCACCTAATTACAGGGGGGAAGAGACCCAGTACTTC,TRBD1,NA,TRBV5-1,TRBJ2-5
CASSPGTSGVSYEQYF,TGTGCCAGCAGCCCGGGGACTAGCGGGGTCTCCTACGAGCAGTACTTC,TRBD2,NA,TRBV7-2,TRBJ2-7
CASSSGGGGYGYTF,TGTGCCAGCAGTTCGGGAGGGGGGGGCTATGGCTACACCTTC,NA,NA,TRBV6-5,TRBJ1-2
CASSATPGTGSYEQYF,TGTGCCAGCAGTGCCACCCCCGGGACAGGGTCCTACGAGCAGTACTTC,TRBD1,NA,TRBV25-1,TRBJ2-7
CASSTNPTVYEQYF,TGTGCCAGCAGCACAAACCCCACAGTCTACGAGCAGTACTTC,NA,NA,TRBV7-2,TRBJ2-7
CASSQAGGKVPNEQFF,TGCGCCAGCAGCCAAGCAGGGGGCAAGGTTCCCAATGAGCAGTTCTTC,TRBD1,once,TRBV4-1,TRBJ2-1
CASSQTGTGVRGANVLTF,TGCGCCAGCAGCCAAACTGGGACAGGGGTTAGGGGGGCCAACGTCCTGACTTTC,TRBD1,NA,TRBV4-1,TRBJ2-6
CASTKGRGQPQHF,TGTGCCAGCACCAAGGGAAGGGGTCAGCCCCAGCATTTT,NA,NA,TRBV6-6,TRBJ1-5
CASSLVDREETQYF,TGTGCCAGCAGCTTGGTGGACAGGGAAGAGACCCAGTACTTC,TRBD1,NA,TRBV5-4,TRBJ2-5
CASSMGGTRSSLEQYF,TGTGCCAGTAGTATGGGGGGGACTAGGAGTTCTCTCGAGCAGTACTTC,TRBD2,NA,TRBV19,TRBJ2-7
CASSSRGTATNEKLFF,TGTGCCAGCAGTTCCAGAGGGACAGCAACTAATGAAAAACTGTTTTTT,TRBD1,NA,TRBV6-5,TRBJ1-4
CASSLWEGYTF,TGTGCCAGCAGTTTATGGGAGGGCTACACCTTC,NA,NA,TRBV28,TRBJ1-2
CASSQFDRSYEQYF,TGCGCCAGCAGCCAATTTGACAGATCCTACGAGCAGTACTTC,NA,NA,TRBV4-1,TRBJ2-7
CASSYSPDRGFEKLFF,TGTGCCAGCAGTTACTCTCCGGACAGGGGTTTCGAAAAACTGTTTTTT,TRBD1,NA,TRBV6-5,TRBJ1-4
CASREGINTGELFF,TGTGCCAGCAGGGAGGGGATAAACACCGGGGAGCTGTTTTTT,NA,NA,TRBV4-2,TRBJ2-2
CAISGRASGGPNTGELFF,TGTGCCATCAGTGGAAGGGCTAGCGGGGGGCCGAACACCGGGGAGCTGTTTTTT,TRBD2,NA,TRBV10-3,TRBJ2-2
CASSLSGQGTDTQYF,TGTGCCAGCAGTTTATCCGGACAGGGCACAGATACGCAGTATTTT,TRBD1,NA,TRBV28,TRBJ2-3
CASRPQGGEQYF,TGTGCCAGCAGGCCGCAGGGTGGCGAGCAGTACTTC,NA,NA,TRBV28,TRBJ2-7
CASSWGGPSSYEQYF,TGTGCCAGCAGCTGGGGCGGCCCAAGCTCCTACGAGCAGTACTTC,NA,NA,TRBV7-2,TRBJ2-7
CASSLARLDYSYNEQFF,TGTGCCAGCAGCTTAGCGCGCCTCGACTACTCCTACAATGAGCAGTTCTTC,NA,NA,TRBV7-2,TRBJ2-1
CASSQDPSGGARETQYF,TGCGCCAGCAGCCAAGACCCTAGCGGGGGGGCCCGAGAGACCCAGTACTTC,TRBD2,NA,TRBV4-1,TRBJ2-5
CASSPGLAGRDTQYF,TGTGCCAGCAGCCCCGGACTAGCGGGACGGGATACGCAGTATTTT,TRBD2,NA,TRBV2,TRBJ2-3
CASRRSGSTDTQYF,TGCGCCAGCAGACGTAGCGGTAGCACAGATACGCAGTATTTT,NA,NA,TRBV4-3,TRBJ2-3